These 2 T cell receptor beta chains share one sample of origin, sequenced in a study of OX40 agonist ivuxolimab in advanced cancers. The library came from the immunoSEQ multiplex PCR assay. This is the immuneACCESS table as TCRdb keeps it, with only in-frame sequences that have V and J called. A part of the clones is gone; compared with another copy, unresolved V genes explain less than half, and the rest is unexplained. The sample contains 77,000 or so clones, more than 80% of them found a single time. The ten largest clonotypes hold 0.45% to 0.6% of the sample. Sample: CD4+ or CD8+ T cells sorted from blood, taken in a trial of the OX40 agonist ivuxolimab. The receptors come from an adult with an advanced solid tumor such as melanoma, head and neck, liver or kidney cancer.

This clone was recorded many times. The chain uses TRBV5-1 and TRBJ2-7, with TRBD2 identical over 13 bases. Germline CDR1 and CDR2: SGHRS and YFSETQ. The CDR3 is 16 residues long. V trimming: 4 bases; J trimming: 3 bases; junction bases outside the gene matches: 7. Here the CDR3 DNA reads TGCGCCAGCAGCCGTGGGGGGACTAGCGGGGTCTACGAGCAGTACTTC. It specifies CASSRGGTSGVYEQYF.

CDR3 region: CASSLSRDRGTFF. The CDR3 region has the DNA TGCGCCAGCAGCTTGAGCCGGGACAGGGGGACGTTCTTC. The chain recombines TRBV5-1 with TRBJ2-1; 11 bases are shared with TRBD1. V shed 1 base and J 15 bases; nucleotides not matched to a gene: 6. The CDR3 is 13 residues long. Looked up from germline, CDR1 is SGHRS and CDR2 is YFSETQ.